This TCR beta chain is drawn from a study of T cell responses to AZD1222 COVID-19 vaccine. Concerning this clone: Its antigen is as yet unknown.

Study results and limitations: Donors were chiefly white British, with a greater number of females, and clonal diversity was perhaps underestimated. Epitopes outside B.1.351 and B.1.1.7 mutated regions reportedly drew nearly half of spike TCRs.

Trimming removed 2 bases from V and 3 bases from J; junction bases left unmatched: 6. Germline V lookup: CDR1 LGHDT, CDR2 YNNKEL (reference sequence). This CDR3 has 16 amino acids. TCRdb's table, derived via immunoSEQ multiplex PCR, lists solely in-frame clones and lacks some. The sample includes about 85,000 clones, roughly nine tenths seen only once; the top ten take around 2%. The J gene is TRBJ1-1, the V gene TRBV3-1 (or the pseudogene TRBV3-2); 10 positions match TRBD1. The TCR sequence derives from an adult in good health. Sample: peripheral blood, taken on day 0 of AZD1222 vaccination. The CDR3 sequence: CASSQNPGTGDTEAFF. The CDR3 bases are TGTGCCAGCAGCCAAAATCCAGGGACAGGGGACACTGAAGCTTTCTTT.